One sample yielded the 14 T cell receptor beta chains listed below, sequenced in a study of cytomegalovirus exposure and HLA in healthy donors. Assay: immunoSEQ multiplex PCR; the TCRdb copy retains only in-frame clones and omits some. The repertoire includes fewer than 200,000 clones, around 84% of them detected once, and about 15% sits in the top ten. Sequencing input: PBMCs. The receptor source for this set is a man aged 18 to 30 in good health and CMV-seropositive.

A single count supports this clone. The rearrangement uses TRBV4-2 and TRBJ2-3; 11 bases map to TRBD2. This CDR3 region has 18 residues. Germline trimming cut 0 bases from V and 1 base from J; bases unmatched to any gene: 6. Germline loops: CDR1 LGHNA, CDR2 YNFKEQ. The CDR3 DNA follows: TGTGCCAGCAGCCAAGATACTAGCGGGAGAATGGGCACAGATACGCAGTATTTT. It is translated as CASSQDTSGRMGTDTQYF.

CDR3 protein: CASSYPGGTEAFF. CDR3 coding DNA: TGTGCCAGCAGTTATCCGGGTGGCACTGAAGCTTTCTTT. This chain uses TRBV27 with TRBJ1-1; D uncertain. Germline loops: CDR1 MNHEY, CDR2 SMNVEV (reference sequence). Trimming took 4 bases from V and 4 from J, leaving 10 bases between them. The length of the CDR3 is 13 residues.

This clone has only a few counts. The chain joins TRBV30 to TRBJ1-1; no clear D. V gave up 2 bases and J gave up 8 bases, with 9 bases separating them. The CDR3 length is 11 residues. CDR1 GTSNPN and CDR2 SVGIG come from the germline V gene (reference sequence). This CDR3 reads CAWSLGVEAFF. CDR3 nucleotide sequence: TGTGCCTGGAGTTTGGGAGTCGAAGCTTTCTTT.

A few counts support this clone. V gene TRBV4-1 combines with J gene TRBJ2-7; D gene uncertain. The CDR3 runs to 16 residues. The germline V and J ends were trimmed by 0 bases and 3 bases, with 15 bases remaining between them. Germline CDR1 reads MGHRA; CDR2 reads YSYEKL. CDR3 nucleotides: TGCGCCAGCAGCCAAGAAATGGTAGAGACTCACTACGAGCAGTACTTC. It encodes CASSQEMVETHYEQYF.

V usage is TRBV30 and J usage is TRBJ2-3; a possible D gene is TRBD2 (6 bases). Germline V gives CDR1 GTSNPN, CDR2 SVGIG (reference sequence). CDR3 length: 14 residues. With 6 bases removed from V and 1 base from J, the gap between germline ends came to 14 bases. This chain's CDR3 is CACTPGVGTDTQYF. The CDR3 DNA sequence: TGTGCCTGTACTCCGGGGGTGGGCACAGATACGCAGTATTTT.

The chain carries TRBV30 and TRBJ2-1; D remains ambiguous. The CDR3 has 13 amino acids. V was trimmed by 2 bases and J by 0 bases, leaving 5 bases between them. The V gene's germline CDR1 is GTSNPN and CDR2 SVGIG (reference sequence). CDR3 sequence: CAWSSSSYNEQFF. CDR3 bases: TGTGCCTGGAGTTCTAGCTCCTACAATGAGCAGTTCTTC.

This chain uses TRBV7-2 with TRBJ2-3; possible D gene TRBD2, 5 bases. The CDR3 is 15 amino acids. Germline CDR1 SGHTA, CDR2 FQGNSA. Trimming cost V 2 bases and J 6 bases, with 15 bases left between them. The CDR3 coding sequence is TGTGCCAGCAGCTTATCATACCGCAGAGGGGATACGCAGTATTTT. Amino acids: CASSLSYRRGDTQYF.

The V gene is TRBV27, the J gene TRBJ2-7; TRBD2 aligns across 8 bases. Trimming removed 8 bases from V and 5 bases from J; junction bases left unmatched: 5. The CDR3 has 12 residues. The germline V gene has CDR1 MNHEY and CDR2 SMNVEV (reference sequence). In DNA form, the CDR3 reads TGTGCCAGCCGGGAGGGGGGCAACGAGCAGTACTTC. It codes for CASREGGNEQYF.

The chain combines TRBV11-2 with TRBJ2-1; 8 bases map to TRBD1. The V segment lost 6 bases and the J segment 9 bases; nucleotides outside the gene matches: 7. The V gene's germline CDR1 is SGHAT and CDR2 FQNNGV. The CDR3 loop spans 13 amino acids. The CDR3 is CASSPDRVGEQFF. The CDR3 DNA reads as TGTGCCAGCAGTCCGGACAGGGTGGGTGAGCAGTTCTTC. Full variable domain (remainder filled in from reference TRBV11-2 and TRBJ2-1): EAGVAQSPRYKIIEKRQSVAFWCNPISGHATLYWYQQILGQGPKLLIQFQNNGVVDDSQLPKDRFSAERLKGVDSTLKIQPAKLEDSAVYLCASSPDRVGEQFFGPGTRLTVL.

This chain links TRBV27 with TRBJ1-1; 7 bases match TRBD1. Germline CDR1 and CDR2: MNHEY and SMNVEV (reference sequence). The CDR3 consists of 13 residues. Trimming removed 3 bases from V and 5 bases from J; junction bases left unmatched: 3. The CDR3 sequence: CASSFTGATEAFF. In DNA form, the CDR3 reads TGTGCCAGCAGTTTTACAGGGGCAACTGAAGCTTTCTTT.

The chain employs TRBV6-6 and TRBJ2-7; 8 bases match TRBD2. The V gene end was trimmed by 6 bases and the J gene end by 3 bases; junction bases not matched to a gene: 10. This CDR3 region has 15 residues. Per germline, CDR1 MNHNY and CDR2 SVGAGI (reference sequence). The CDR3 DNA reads TGTGCCAGCAGCGACGGGACCGGGGGGGACTACGAGCAGTACTTC. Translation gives CASSDGTGGDYEQYF.

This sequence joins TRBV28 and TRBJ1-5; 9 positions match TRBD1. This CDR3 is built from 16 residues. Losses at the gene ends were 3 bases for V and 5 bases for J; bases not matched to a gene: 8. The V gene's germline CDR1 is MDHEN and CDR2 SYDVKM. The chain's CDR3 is CASSLTQGQGYQPQHF. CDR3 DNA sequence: TGTGCCAGCAGTTTGACCCAGGGACAGGGATATCAGCCCCAGCATTTT.

CDR3 loop: CAWSLIENTEAFF. CDR3 sequence (DNA): TGTGCCTGGAGCCTAATAGAGAACACTGAAGCTTTCTTT. This chain links TRBV30 with TRBJ1-1; no firm D call. V was shortened by 3 bases and J by 1 base, with 9 bases between the two germline ends. Germline lookup yields CDR1 GTSNPN and CDR2 SVGIG (reference sequence). The CDR3 length is 13 residues. Based on the CDR3 plus reference TRBV30 and TRBJ1-1, the full variable domain is SQTIHQWPATLVQPVGSPLSLECTVEGTSNPNLYWYRQAAGRGLQLLFYSVGIGQISSEVPQNLSASRPQDRQFILSSKKLLLSDSGFYLCAWSLIENTEAFFGQGTRLTVV.

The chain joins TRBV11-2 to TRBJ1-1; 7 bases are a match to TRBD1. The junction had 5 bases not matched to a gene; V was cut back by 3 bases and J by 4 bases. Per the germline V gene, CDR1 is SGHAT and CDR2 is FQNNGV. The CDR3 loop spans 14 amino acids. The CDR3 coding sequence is TGTGCCAGCAGCTTTCCTCGACAGGGCACTGAAGCTTTCTTT. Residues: CASSFPRQGTEAFF.